This is a list of T cell receptor beta chains from one sample in a study of blood T cell repertoires in COVID-19. Generated by immunoSEQ multiplex PCR, the TCRdb table keeps only in-frame clones and is missing some. The table includes about 150,000 clones, approximately 81% detected once. The sample comprised PBMCs or T cells enriched from blood (not recorded which). All receptors derive from a woman aged 45 to 65 who had recovered from COVID-19. Both conserved end residues are part of each CDR3.

cdr3_length j_call v_call cdr3_aa
19 TRBJ1-3 TRBV6-1 CASSERGTALFGSGNTIYF
14 TRBJ2-7 TRBV18 CASSPQGVKNEQYF
14 TRBJ1-2 TRBV6-5 CASSSRDSSYGYTF
14 TRBJ1-4 TRBV2 CASRAREQFEKLFF
12 TRBJ2-1 TRBV28 CASNTAYNEQFF
14 TRBJ2-7 TRBV7-3 CASSLGISGYEQYF
15 TRBJ1-1 TRBV5-1 CASSLAGQGGPEAFF
14 TRBJ1-6 TRBV2 CASTGQGQGSPLHF
13 TRBJ1-1 TRBV18 CASSPGIWTEAFF
14 TRBJ1-5 TRBV18 CASSPQGTGQPQHF
16 TRBJ2-5 TRBV19 CASSIPVTGGSETQYF
16 TRBJ2-3 TRBV6-4 CASSRTAGDRTDTQYF
15 TRBJ1-2 TRBV10-3 CAISETASTLYGYTF
14 TRBJ1-1 TRBV3-1/TRBV3-2 CASSAYDSGTAAFF
16 TRBJ1-6 TRBV5-1 CASSPGTGPPDSPLHF
18 TRBJ2-2 TRBV7-9 CASSPLSLAGGHSGELFF
15 TRBJ1-2 TRBV5-1 CASSLGGSSGYGYTF
14 TRBJ1-1 TRBV6-5 CASMYRTLNTEAFF
14 TRBJ2-5 TRBV5-1 CASSLSTGQETQYF
13 TRBJ2-7 TRBV7-9 CASSPDSTYEQYF
15 TRBJ2-1 TRBV2 CASSDLAGASDEQFF
15 TRBJ2-1 TRBV11-3 CASSAGSSSYNEQFF
12 TRBJ2-4 TRBV2 CASVRLENIQYF
16 TRBJ2-1 TRBV4-3 CASSQAGLASNNEQFF
15 TRBJ2-7 TRBV6-5 CASSYGSGGTYEQYF
12 TRBJ2-7 TRBV28 CASTASVYEQYF
13 TRBJ2-5 TRBV9 CASGSGPEETQYF
15 TRBJ1-5 TRBV9 CASSAEGGVNQPQHF
15 TRBJ1-2 TRBV19 CASSIVRTGGGGYTF
13 TRBJ2-1 TRBV2 CASMGLASNEQFF
18 TRBJ1-5 TRBV19 CASSADRAAVYSNQPQHF
15 TRBJ2-6 TRBV6-2/TRBV6-3 CASSYKYSGANVLTF
15 TRBJ2-3 TRBV7-2 CASTGAGGPFDTQYF
15 TRBJ2-3 TRBV29-1 CSVRAGATGTDTQYF
12 TRBJ2-1 TRBV2 CASSESVNEQFF
13 TRBJ2-4 TRBV5-1 CASSPQQGNIQYF
15 TRBJ1-2 TRBV3-1/TRBV3-2 CASSQDLSANYGYTF
12 TRBJ1-6 TRBV7-2 CASSSGNSPLHF
17 TRBJ1-2 TRBV28 CASSLSWLGQGARGYTF
15 TRBJ1-5 TRBV27 CASSSTTGGNQPQHF
15 TRBJ2-7 TRBV5-1 CASSLEGLAAYEQYF
15 TRBJ1-4 TRBV6-6 CASRVVGQRGEKLFF
13 TRBJ2-3 TRBV2 CATAFRGGDTQYF
17 TRBJ2-6 TRBV7-3 CASSLKADGTGANVLTF
14 TRBJ2-3 TRBV6-5 CASSRRASTDTQYF
14 TRBJ1-5 TRBV5-1 CASSRTGGREPQHF
14 TRBJ1-2 TRBV10-3 CAISDLGGNYGYTF
15 TRBJ2-2 TRBV5-6 CASSPERRNTGELFF
13 TRBJ1-2 TRBV7-2 CASSLSGGDGYTF
16 TRBJ2-6 TRBV18 CASSQTRASGANVLTF